In this sample, the clone carrying this TCR beta chain turned up a few times. The antigen is not known. The sample originates from a study of T-cell reconstitution after alpha-beta-depleted transplantation in children. General study findings and limits: Several hundred graft clones that had expanded were reportedly the source of alpha-beta T cells about two months after transplant. At one year after transplant, newly produced T cells mostly accounted for T-cell counts and diversity. Diversity of TCRbeta at day 60 was high in some patients, arising from surviving recipient T cells and thymic progenitors.

CDR3 length: 19 residues. Germline V lookup: CDR1 SGHAT, CDR2 FQDESV (reference sequence). V dropped 5 bases and J dropped 0; count of bases not matched to a gene: 18. The library targeted TCRbeta and was prepared with unique molecular identifiers. From the PCR reads, TCRdb called clonotypes with MiXCR, one entry per CDR3 protein. The sample shows about a million distinct CDR3 sequences, roughly 31% of them seen only once. The J gene is TRBJ2-7, the V gene TRBV11-1; 8 positions match TRBD2. The receptor was isolated from a boy younger than two who had a stem cell transplant for SCID, so the T cells may come from the graft donor. The sequences come from PBMCs, mostly from graft donor cells, collected 360 days after TCRalphabeta/CD19-depleted stem cell transplant. CDR3 in amino acids: CASSLDNRGLSGDSYEQYF. In DNA form, the CDR3 reads TGTGCCAGCAGCCTAGATAACCGCGGACTTAGCGGGGACTCCTACGAGCAGTACTTC.